The following is a T cell receptor beta chain sequence with its context. Germline assignment: CDR1 LGHNA and CDR2 YSLEER. Trimming cost V 2 bases and J 2 bases; bases outside gene matches: 4. The CDR3 has 16 amino acids. This record belongs to a study of shared T cell receptors in the human thymus. Profiled with immunoSEQ multiplex PCR; TCRdb holds only in-frame clones, not every one. The sample records some 720,000 clones, 85% to 90% being singletons. These records were also assigned to another study, of human thymus T cells. In that study: Resected material from corrective heart surgery provided the thymus tissue analysed. Both thymic and peripheral blood repertoires showed apparently biased V and J usage. As related research reported, thymic repertoires overlapped highly among unrelated individuals.

The rearrangement uses TRBV4-3 and TRBJ2-7; 12 nucleotides line up with TRBD2. The sample consisted of thymocytes. This receptor was identified in a boy under two years old with a congenital heart defect. CDR3 sequence reads: CASSQRLAGVAYEQYF. The CDR3, as DNA: TGCGCCAGCAGCCAAAGACTAGCGGGAGTAGCCTACGAGCAGTACTTC.